This is a list of T cell receptor beta chains from one sample in a study of technical replicates of blood from a few donors. Here immunoSEQ multiplex PCR was the method, and the copy in TCRdb shows in-frame clones only, minus some. The sample yields 55,000 to 80,000 clones, nearly 98% seen once. The sequencing sample was made of T cells isolated from PBMCs. The receptors were gathered from a human donor in good health. CDR3s include the opening cysteine and the closing phenylalanine or tryptophan. The order of the fields is clone size, CDR3 length, J gene, V gene, D gene, CDR3 protein, CDR3 DNA. A D gene is named only where the DNA matches it firmly. Not every row has a clone size; where given, it reads once, few, many or a size class.

size: .
length: 16
J: TRBJ2-1
V: TRBV7-3
D: TRBD1
CDR3: CASSLDRGLTHNEQFF
DNA: TGTGCCAGCAGCTTAGACAGGGGGTTGACCCACAATGAGCAGTTCTTC

size: .
length: 11
J: TRBJ1-2
V: TRBV29-1
D: .
CDR3: CSVEDTSGYTF
DNA: TGCAGCGTTGAAGACACAAGTGGCTACACCTTC

size: .
length: 14
J: TRBJ2-5
V: TRBV7-9
D: .
CDR3: CASSPRRTQETQYF
DNA: TGTGCCAGCAGCCCCCGACGGACTCAAGAGACCCAGTACTTC

size: .
length: 16
J: TRBJ1-4
V: TRBV7-9
D: .
CDR3: CASSLEAGATNEKLFF
DNA: TGTGCCAGCAGCTTAGAGGCGGGGGCAACTAATGAAAAACTGTTTTTT

size: .
length: 13
J: TRBJ2-7
V: TRBV5-3
D: TRBD2
CDR3: CARGSGGDYEQYF
DNA: TGTGCCAGGGGTAGCGGGGGGGACTACGAGCAGTACTTC

size: .
length: 21
J: TRBJ2-5
V: TRBV5-1
D: .
CDR3: CASSTRTGQGKILGRKETQYF
DNA: TGCGCCAGCAGCACAAGGACGGGACAAGGAAAAATACTCGGCCGAAAAGAGACCCAGTACTTC

size: .
length: 16
J: TRBJ2-1
V: TRBV29-1
D: .
CDR3: CSVEEGRGGSYNEQFF
DNA: TGCAGCGTTGAAGAGGGTAGGGGCGGCTCCTACAATGAGCAGTTCTTC

size: .
length: 16
J: TRBJ2-5
V: TRBV2
D: TRBD2
CDR3: CASSGLAGDRGETQYF
DNA: TGTGCCAGCAGTGGACTAGCGGGGGACCGGGGAGAGACCCAGTACTTC

size: once
length: 15
J: TRBJ2-7
V: TRBV11-3
D: .
CDR3: CASSLGEGSSYEQYF
DNA: TGTGCCAGCAGCTTAGGAGAGGGATCGTCCTACGAGCAGTACTTC

size: .
length: 15
J: TRBJ2-1
V: TRBV28
D: TRBD2
CDR3: CASSPGTSGNNEQFF
DNA: TGTGCCAGCAGTCCAGGGACTAGCGGGAACAATGAGCAGTTCTTC

size: .
length: 15
J: TRBJ2-7
V: TRBV4-1
D: .
CDR3: CASSQDRGQGYEQYF
DNA: TGCGCCAGCAGCCAAGACCGCGGGCAGGGGTACGAGCAGTACTTC

size: .
length: 16
J: TRBJ2-1
V: TRBV2
D: TRBD2
CDR3: CASSEYLAGGYNEQFF
DNA: TGTGCCAGCAGTGAATATCTAGCGGGGGGGTACAATGAGCAGTTCTTC

size: .
length: 11
J: TRBJ2-3
V: TRBV15
D: .
CDR3: CATEDTDTQYF
DNA: TGTGCCACCGAGGACACAGATACGCAGTATTTT

size: .
length: 15
J: TRBJ2-7
V: TRBV27
D: .
CDR3: CASSLSRQATYEQYF
DNA: TGTGCCAGCAGTTTATCACGACAAGCCACCTACGAGCAGTACTTC

size: .
length: 14
J: TRBJ1-5
V: TRBV2
D: .
CDR3: CAGGEGNSNQPQHF
DNA: TGTGCCGGAGGGGAAGGTAATAGCAATCAGCCCCAGCATTTT

size: .
length: 17
J: TRBJ2-1
V: TRBV30
D: TRBD2
CDR3: CAWSVLGLADHYNEQFF
DNA: TGTGCCTGGAGTGTACTGGGACTAGCGGACCACTACAATGAGCAGTTCTTC

size: .
length: 19
J: TRBJ2-3
V: TRBV5-6
D: TRBD2
CDR3: CASSLDSGRISASTDTQYF
DNA: TGTGCCAGCAGCCTAGATAGCGGGAGGATTTCTGCTAGCACAGATACGCAGTATTTT

size: .
length: 11
J: TRBJ1-1
V: TRBV5-6
D: .
CDR3: CASGRAPEAFF
DNA: TGTGCCAGCGGCAGGGCCCCTGAAGCTTTCTTT